Below are 32 T cell receptor beta chains sequenced from a single sample in a study of blood T cell repertoires in COVID-19. Here immunoSEQ multiplex PCR was the method, and the copy in TCRdb shows in-frame clones only, minus some. The table lists 350,000 to 400,000 clones, 75% to 90% of them singletons. The sequenced sample was PBMCs or T cells enriched from blood (not recorded which). The source of these receptors is a man younger than 35 who had recovered from COVID-19.

The rearrangement links TRBV9 to TRBJ1-5; D is uncertain. Trimming took off 1 base at V and 11 bases at J, with 19 bases between the two ends. CDR3 length: 15 amino acids. From germline, CDR1 is SGDLS and CDR2 YYNGEE. This CDR3 reads CASSVPLSPIRTQHF. CDR3 DNA: TGTGCCAGCAGCGTACCGCTCTCCCCGATCAGGACCCAGCATTTT.

The chain uses TRBV7-6 and TRBJ1-2; perhaps TRBD1 as D (5 bases). V was cut by 1 base and J by 5 bases, with 14 bases left in between. CDR1 and CDR2 from the germline V gene are SGHVS and FNYEAQ. The CDR3 runs 15 residues. Here the CDR3 reads CASSLVRDAGYGYTF. Written as DNA, the CDR3 is TGTGCCAGCAGCTTAGTGAGGGACGCGGGGTATGGCTACACCTTC.

V gene TRBV23-1 combines with J gene TRBJ1-5; D is perhaps TRBD1 (5 bases). TRBV23-1 is flagged as an ORF with uncertain function. The V and J ends lost 2 bases and 6 bases respectively, with 14 bases between them. The CDR3 sequence is 15 residues long. This CDR3 is CASSQVRRGSQPQHF. CDR3 bases: TGCGCCAGCAGTCAAGTTCGAAGGGGAAGTCAGCCCCAGCATTTT.

This chain links TRBV5-6 with TRBJ2-2; tentative D call: TRBD1 (5 bases). CDR1 is SGHDT and CDR2 is YYEEEE in the germline V gene. The ends were cut back, 0 bases at V and 6 bases at J, with 18 bases in the middle. The CDR3 runs 17 residues. In DNA, the CDR3 is TGTGCCAGCAGCTTGGTTTGGGCCAGGGTAGGGGCCGGGGAGCTGTTTTTT. Its translation: CASSLVWARVGAGELFF.

This chain connects TRBV6-5 to TRBJ1-2; TRBD1 aligns across 9 bases. This CDR3 is built from 14 residues. Per the germline V gene, CDR1 is MNHEY and CDR2 is SVGAGI. Losses at the gene ends were 2 bases for V and 6 bases for J; bases not matched to a gene: 4. In DNA, the CDR3 is TGTGCCAGCAGTTACGGACAGGGGAGGCATGGCTACACCTTC. Translated: CASSYGQGRHGYTF.

The gene calls are TRBV18 and TRBJ1-1; TRBD1 matches 10 bases. The CDR3 spans 15 residues. The J segment lost 10 bases and the V segment lost 5 bases, leaving 13 bases of the junction unmatched. Germline values: CDR1 KGHSH, CDR2 LQKENI. This CDR3 reads CASSTRTGGVERAFF. CDR3 DNA sequence: TGTGCCAGCTCAACACGGACAGGGGGAGTTGAGCGAGCTTTCTTT.

The CDR3 DNA reads as TGTGCCAGCAGCTTAGCAATAGGGAGCGATCAGCCCCAGCATTTT. It yields the protein CASSLAIGSDQPQHF. This sequence joins TRBV7-6 and TRBJ1-5; D gene uncertain. The CDR3 consists of 15 residues. CDR1 and CDR2 from the germline V gene are SGHVS and FNYEAQ. Trimming shortened V by 0 bases and J by 5 bases, and 11 bases separated the two germline ends.

V is TRBV11-2 and J is TRBJ2-3; 8 bases line up with TRBD2. Germline lookup yields CDR1 SGHAT and CDR2 FQNNGV. V trimming: 1 base; J trimming: 2 bases; junction bases outside the gene matches: 5. The CDR3 has 16 residues. The CDR3: CASSLVGGAHTDTQYF. CDR3 coding DNA: TGTGCCAGCAGCTTAGTCGGGGGGGCCCACACAGATACGCAGTATTTT.

The V and J genes are TRBV12-3 or TRBV12-4 and TRBJ1-1; the D is unclear. The CDR3 contains 10 residues. Trimming stripped 8 bases from V and 3 bases from J, with 4 bases between. DNA of the CDR3: TGTGCCAGCTCGGACACTGAAGCTTTCTTT. Its translation: CASSDTEAFF.

This clone has a single count. This chain uses TRBV29-1 with TRBJ1-2, with 8 bases that match TRBD1. Germline V gene lookup returns CDR1 SQVTM and CDR2 ANQGSEA. V was pared by 4 bases and J by 5 bases, with 6 bases of the junction left unmatched. The CDR3 is 13 residues long. CDR3 nucleotide sequence: TGCAGCGTTGGACAGGGGCGGGATTATGGCTACACCTTC. Translating gives CSVGQGRDYGYTF.

The chain has TRBV6-5 and TRBJ2-7, with 12 bases identical to TRBD2. This CDR3 comprises 15 residues. Germline CDR1 reads MNHEY; CDR2 reads SVGAGI. Trimming at V came to 5 bases and at J to 7 bases, leaving 9 bases not matched to a gene. The CDR3 sequence: CASSPGLAGMWEQYF. In DNA, the CDR3 is TGTGCCAGCAGTCCAGGACTAGCGGGAATGTGGGAGCAGTACTTC.

The genes are TRBV29-1 and TRBJ1-1; D is uncertain. Trimming removed 1 base at V and 5 bases at J, with 11 bases between. The germline V gene encodes CDR1 SQVTM and CDR2 ANQGSEA. The CDR3 spans 13 residues. CDR3 coding DNA: TGCAGCGTTGAAGTACTTTTTCGGACTGAAGCTTTCTTT. Translation: CSVEVLFRTEAFF.

The chain is built from TRBV10-2 and TRBJ1-1; D is undetermined. Trimming left V 0 bases short and J 1 base short, with 9 bases between. Germline V gene sequence: CDR1 WSHSY, CDR2 SAAADI. The CDR3 has 15 residues. CDR3 in DNA: TGCGCCAGCAGTGAGTCTATTCGTAAGAACACTGAAGCTTTCTTT. Protein product: CASSESIRKNTEAFF.

The chain employs TRBV20-1 and TRBJ1-4; no clear D gene. The CDR3 loop spans 13 amino acids. Germline V CDR1 and CDR2: DFQATT, SNEGSKA (reference sequence). Trimming took off 3 bases at V and 5 bases at J, with 10 bases between the two ends. CDR3 nucleotides: TGCAGTGCTAGTTCGGGAGTCAATGAAAAACTGTTTTTT. Its protein product is CSASSGVNEKLFF.

The rearrangement links TRBV9 to TRBJ1-2, with 8 bases identical to TRBD1. Germline V gene lookup returns CDR1 SGDLS and CDR2 YYNGEE. With 3 bases clipped from V and 1 base from J, the junction kept 5 bases outside the gene matches. The CDR3 is 15 residues long. CDR3 sequence: CASSEQGEFNYGYTF. The CDR3 bases are TGTGCCAGCAGCGAACAGGGGGAATTTAACTATGGCTACACCTTC.

This clone was seen a few times. The chain joins TRBV15 to TRBJ2-1; D is undetermined. This CDR3 has 14 amino acids. Trimming removed 0 bases from V and 6 bases from J, with 9 bases in between. Germline V gene lookup returns CDR1 LNHNV and CDR2 YYDKDF (reference sequence). The CDR3 is CATSREEGANEQFF. CDR3 bases: TGTGCCACCAGCAGAGAGGAAGGAGCCAATGAGCAGTTCTTC.

A few counts support this clone. Other DNA sequences in this sample translate to the same CDR3. The CDR3, as DNA: TGTGCCAGCTCACCACCTACAGTATCCTACGAGCAGTACTTC. Translating gives CASSPPTVSYEQYF. The chain is built from TRBV18 and TRBJ2-7; D not resolved. The V end was cut by 0 bases, the J end by 1 base, with 7 bases between. In germline, CDR1 is KGHSH, CDR2 LQKENI. This CDR3 is built from 14 residues. The full variable domain, completed using reference TRBV18 and TRBJ2-7, is NAGVMQNPRHLVRRRGQEARLRCSPMKGHSHVYWYRQLPEEGLKFMVYLQKENIIDESGMPKERFSAEFPKEGPSILRIQQVVRGDSAAYFCASSPPTVSYEQYFGPGTRLTVT.

The chain joins TRBV7-3 to TRBJ2-3; 11 bases align to TRBD2. This CDR3 has 17 amino acids. CDR1 is SGHTA, CDR2 FQGTGA, per germline. V lost 5 bases, J lost 0 bases, and 7 bases stayed unmatched. The CDR3 bases are TGTGCCAGCAGCAATAGCGGGGGGGCCCGGAGCACAGATACGCAGTATTTT. The encoded protein is CASSNSGGARSTDTQYF. The entire variable domain, with the rest obtained from reference TRBV7-3 and TRBJ2-3, is as follows: GAGVSQTPSNKVTEKGKYVELRCDPISGHTALYWYRQSLGQGPEFLIYFQGTGAADDSGLPNDRFFAVRPEGSVSTLKIQRTERGDSAVYLCASSNSGGARSTDTQYFGPGTRLTVL.

V gene TRBV7-9 combines with J gene TRBJ2-7, with 9 bases identical to TRBD1. Germline assignment: CDR1 SEHNR and CDR2 FQNEAQ (reference sequence). With 5 bases clipped from V and 2 bases from J, the junction kept 4 bases outside the gene matches. CDR3 size: 14 residues. CDR3 protein: CASSGGQGPYEQYF. The CDR3 DNA follows: TGTGCCAGCAGCGGGGGACAGGGCCCCTACGAGCAGTACTTC.

The V call is TRBV28, the J call TRBJ1-4, with TRBD1 as a possible D gene (5 bases). CDR3 length equals 15 residues. Germline CDR1 MDHEN, CDR2 SYDVKM. V was trimmed by 3 bases and J by 8 bases, leaving 16 bases between them. The CDR3 region has the DNA TGTGCCAGCAGTTTGGGGGGTGTAGGAGAAGAAAAACTGTTTTTT. It codes for CASSLGGVGEEKLFF.

This chain uses TRBV28 with TRBJ2-2; TRBD2 matches 10 bases. The CDR3 runs 16 residues. Trimming cost V 6 bases and J 4 bases; bases outside gene matches: 8. CDR1 and CDR2 (germline): MDHEN, SYDVKM. This CDR3 is CASRRPLAGITGELFF. CDR3 DNA: TGTGCCAGCAGACGTCCACTAGCGGGAATCACCGGGGAGCTGTTTTTT.

This clone was observed a single time. The CDR3 loop is CASNIGTASGNTIYF. CDR3 in DNA: TGTGCCAGTAATATTGGGACAGCCTCTGGAAACACCATATATTTT. The V call is TRBV6-5, the J call TRBJ1-3, with 7 positions matching TRBD1. This CDR3 contains 15 residues. Germline assignment: CDR1 MNHEY and CDR2 SVGAGI. Germline trimming cut 9 bases from V and 0 bases from J; bases unmatched to any gene: 8.

The J gene is TRBJ1-1, the V gene TRBV29-1, with D tentatively TRBD1 (5 bases). Germline V lookup: CDR1 SQVTM, CDR2 ANQGSEA. Trimming removed 6 bases at V and 3 bases at J, with 17 bases between. The CDR3 sequence is 14 residues long. The CDR3 loop is CSVLVGRVYTEAFF. The CDR3 nucleotides are TGCAGCGTATTGGTAGGCAGGGTGTACACTGAAGCTTTCTTT. Drawing the rest from reference TRBV29-1 and TRBJ1-1, the complete variable domain is SAVISQKPSRDICQRGTSLTIQCQVDSQVTMMFWYRQQPGQSLTLIATANQGSEATYESGFVIDKFPISRPNLTFSTLTVSNMSPEDSSIYLCSVLVGRVYTEAFFGQGTRLTVV.

This clone was detected only a few times. The genes are TRBV27 and TRBJ2-3, with D unresolved. From germline, CDR1 is MNHEY and CDR2 SMNVEV (reference sequence). V gave up 4 bases and J gave up 0 bases, with 11 bases separating them. This CDR3 has 15 amino acids. This chain's CDR3 is CASSSYHTSTDTQYF. In DNA, the CDR3 is TGTGCCAGCAGTTCCTATCATACTAGCACAGATACGCAGTATTTT.

This clone has just a few counts. This sequence joins TRBV5-1 and TRBJ2-7; D is possibly TRBD2 (5 bases). This CDR3 spans 16 amino acids. Germline CDR1 and CDR2: SGHRS and YFSETQ. Deletions cut 0 bases from V and 0 bases from J, with 13 bases between. The CDR3 DNA reads as TGCGCCAGCAGCTTGGCCGCGTCTGGGAGCTCCTACGAGCAGTACTTC. Its protein is CASSLAASGSSYEQYF.

This chain connects TRBV3-1 (or the pseudogene TRBV3-2) to TRBJ1-4; D is unclear. CDR1 and CDR2 (germline): LGHDT, YNNKEL (reference sequence). V dropped 4 bases and J dropped 8 bases, with 11 bases sitting between them. The CDR3 has 13 amino acids. The CDR3 reads CASSLSTGEKLFF. Written as DNA, the CDR3 is TGTGCCAGCAGCCTAAGCACGGGAGAAAAACTGTTTTTT.

The V gene is TRBV19, the J gene TRBJ2-5, with 11 bases fitting TRBD2. CDR3 length: 15 residues. Germline-derived CDR1 and CDR2 are LNHDA and SQIVND (reference sequence). Germline trimming cut 4 bases from V and 1 base from J; bases unmatched to any gene: 2. CDR3 nucleotides: TGTGCCAGTAGTAGAGGGACTAGCGGCCAAGAGACCCAGTACTTC. This codes for CASSRGTSGQETQYF.

The chain uses TRBV28 and TRBJ1-4; 8 bases match TRBD1. The germline V gene encodes CDR1 MDHEN and CDR2 SYDVKM. With V trimmed by 8 bases and J by 8 bases, 10 bases remained unmatched. The length of the CDR3 is 14 residues. The CDR3 here is CASSDRGGNEKLFF. In DNA, the CDR3 is TGTGCCAGCTCCGACAGGGGCGGCAACGAAAAACTGTTTTTT.

In DNA form, the CDR3 reads TGTGCCATCAATACCGGGACAGGGCCAGATACGCAGTATTTT. Its translation: CAINTGTGPDTQYF. The chain has TRBV10-3 and TRBJ2-3, with 9 nucleotides matching TRBD1. Looked up from germline, CDR1 is ENHRY and CDR2 is SYGVKD. The CDR3 sequence is 14 residues long. After removal of 7 bases from V and 4 bases from J, the junction contained 6 bases not matched to a gene.

There are a few counts of this clone. Other DNA sequences in the sample encode the same CDR3. The chain combines TRBV5-1 with TRBJ1-1, with D perhaps TRBD1 (6 bases). Germline V gene lookup returns CDR1 SGHRS and CDR2 YFSETQ. The CDR3 has 14 amino acids. V lost 2 bases and J lost 1, with 9 bases in between. The CDR3 bases are TGCGCCAGCAGCTTTCAGGGGCCGAACACTGAAGCTTTCTTT. This encodes CASSFQGPNTEAFF.

V usage is TRBV19 and J usage is TRBJ1-5; D gene unclear. V shed 5 bases and J shed 12 bases, with 14 bases lying between them. This CDR3 comprises 12 residues. CDR1 and CDR2 from the germline V gene are LNHDA and SQIVND (reference sequence). The CDR3 DNA reads as TGTGCCAGTAGTCCTCCGAGAGGAATCCAGCATTTT. Translated: CASSPPRGIQHF.

The chain combines TRBV3-1 (or the pseudogene TRBV3-2) with TRBJ2-7, with 11 positions matching TRBD2. The CDR3 has 17 amino acids. Trimming cost V 0 bases and J 3 bases; bases outside gene matches: 7. Per germline, CDR1 LGHDT and CDR2 YNNKEL (reference sequence). CDR3 DNA sequence: TGTGCCAGCAGCCAAGATAGTCCTAGCGGGAGGAACTACGAGCAGTACTTC. This sequence encodes CASSQDSPSGRNYEQYF.